This T cell receptor beta chain stems from a study of blood T cell repertoires in COVID-19. Study overall: Sites across the United States, Italy and Spain contributed samples from acute and convalescent COVID-19. From T cells, B-cell-depleted T cells, or PBMCs came the material, which was cDNA or gDNA.

Per the authors' pipeline: Estimation of nucleated cell counts relied on the amplification of reference gene primers. Libraries were prepared by immunoSEQ multiplex PCR; TCRdb keeps only in-frame clonotypes and omits some of them. The V and J calls and clone size were taken over from that table, and D and trimming were inferred from the DNA. The sample records some 260,000 clones, approximately 90% being singletons. This CDR3 is built from 13 residues. Germline CDR1 is SGHVS and CDR2 is FQNEAQ. Trimming cost V 4 bases and J 5 bases, with 12 bases left between them. The chain couples TRBV7-8 to TRBJ2-7; the D is unclear. The sequence was collected from a woman aged 25 to 39 with COVID-19, enrolled during active disease. Sequenced input: peripheral blood. The CDR3 spells CASSYKAVDEQYF. CDR3 nucleotides: TGTGCCAGCAGCTACAAGGCGGTCGACGAGCAGTACTTC.